One and the same sample provided the 32 T cell receptor beta chains below, sequenced in a study of breast tumors, draining lymph nodes, adjacent tissues. MiXCR, run by TCRdb on the multiplex PCR reads, gives a single entry per CDR3 protein. The table records 45,000 to 65,000 distinct CDR3 sequences, roughly 39% of them present only once. The specimen sequenced was breast tumor tissue. The receptors come from a female donor with breast cancer. Some clones in this sample may be carry-over from other donors' samples.

Remarks on this clonotype: A much larger clone lies one base from this, so it may be a read error. This chain uses TRBV7-6 with TRBJ2-1; 10 bases map to TRBD2. Germline V gives CDR1 SGHVS, CDR2 FNYEAQ. There are 15 residues in the CDR3. CDR3 nucleotide sequence: TGTGCCAGCAGCCCGTTACGGACTAGCGGCAATGAGCGGTTCTTC. Translated, it gives CASSPLRTSGNERFF.

This clonotype has at least ten counts. Germline is not matched at one junction end, which may reflect a read error. This chain connects TRBV6-1 to TRBJ2-5; 8 nucleotides align to TRBD1. Germline assignment: CDR1 MNHNS and CDR2 SASEGT. This CDR3 is built from 12 residues. For the CDR3, the DNA is TGTGCCAGCAGTGAAGATCCAGTGACAGGGGCGTTC. It is translated as CASSEDPVTGAF.

This clonotype showed up many times. The chain is built from TRBV19 and TRBJ2-3, with 7 positions matching TRBD1. The J segment lost 4 bases and the V segment lost 7 bases, leaving 11 bases of the junction unmatched. The CDR3 spans 15 residues. Germline V lookup: CDR1 LNHDA, CDR2 SQIVND (reference sequence). The CDR3 DNA follows: TGTGCCAGTAATACACAGGGGTTTAGGGCAGATACGCAGTATTTT. Protein: CASNTQGFRADTQYF.

This clonotype was found many times. V and J are TRBV7-9 and TRBJ1-5; the match to TRBD1 covers 7 bases. J gave up 4 bases and V 5 bases, and 5 bases lay outside the gene matches. Germline CDR1 reads SEHNR; CDR2 reads FQNEAQ (reference sequence). The CDR3 loop spans 14 amino acids. This CDR3 is CASSLGQANQPQHF. The DNA for the CDR3 is TGTGCCAGCAGCCTAGGACAGGCTAATCAGCCCCAGCATTTT.

This clonotype was counted at least ten times. V gene TRBV28 combines with J gene TRBJ1-2, with TRBD1 matching over 8 bases. Germline V gene lookup returns CDR1 MDHEN and CDR2 SYDVKM. There are 14 residues in the CDR3. Trimming cost V 6 bases and J 0 bases; bases outside gene matches: 3. CDR3 DNA sequence: TGTGCCAGCAGGAGGACAGGGACTAACTATGGCTACACCTTC. It encodes CASRRTGTNYGYTF.

There are many counts of this clonotype. This chain links TRBV13 with TRBJ1-2; the D is unclear. This CDR3 region has 14 residues. From germline, CDR1 is PRHDT and CDR2 FYEKMQ (reference sequence). The V gene lost 1 base and the J gene lost 2 bases, with 8 bases spanning the gap. The chain's CDR3 is CASSLVGQNYGYTF. The CDR3, as DNA: TGTGCCAGCAGCTTAGTTGGGCAGAACTATGGCTACACCTTC.

This rearrangement joins TRBV7-3 to TRBJ1-1, with D uncertain. The ends were cut back, 1 base at V and 8 bases at J, with 11 bases in the middle. Germline CDR1 reads SGHTA; CDR2 reads FQGTGA. The CDR3 has 13 residues. The CDR3 region has the DNA TGTGCCAGCAGCTTAAATTCAGCCTCAGAAGCTTTCTTT. Translated: CASSLNSASEAFF.

The sample holds many counts of this clonotype. V and J are TRBV20-1 and TRBJ2-1; D is ambiguous. This CDR3 is built from 12 residues. Germline CDR1 DFQATT, CDR2 SNEGSKA (reference sequence). V gave up 6 bases and J gave up 5 bases, with 11 bases separating them. The CDR3 reads CSATDDNNEQFF. In DNA form, the CDR3 reads TGCAGTGCGACGGACGACAACAATGAGCAGTTCTTC.

This clonotype appeared many times. The J gene is TRBJ2-5, the V gene TRBV6-6; D is unresolved. V gave up 5 bases and J gave up 3 bases, with 4 bases separating them. The CDR3 is 11 amino acids. In germline, CDR1 is MNHNY, CDR2 SVGAGI (reference sequence). The CDR3 DNA reads as TGTGCCAGCAGTGTAGAAGAGACCCAGTACTTC. Protein product: CASSVEETQYF.

This clonotype was recorded at least ten times. This rearrangement joins TRBV7-2 to TRBJ2-3; D possibly corresponds to TRBD2 (6 bases). The V and J ends lost 5 bases and 3 bases respectively, with 12 bases between them. Germline assignment: CDR1 SGHTA and CDR2 FQGNSA. The CDR3 has 14 amino acids. CDR3 residues: CASSPIGGTDTQYF. The CDR3 coding sequence is TGTGCCAGCAGCCCCATCGGGGGAACAGATACGCAGTATTTT.

In this sample, this clonotype turned up many times. This chain links TRBV15 with TRBJ2-5; perhaps TRBD2 as D (5 bases). Trimming took 1 base from V and 5 from J, leaving 20 bases between them. The CDR3 is 17 residues long. Germline CDR1 is LNHNV and CDR2 is YYDKDF (reference sequence). The chain's CDR3 is CATSRGRGNSLGETQYF. The CDR3, as DNA: TGTGCCACCAGCAGAGGTCGGGGTAACAGCCTTGGGGAGACCCAGTACTTC.

This clonotype was seen repeatedly, ten times or more. CDR3 sequence: CASSPDRGGSYEQYF. The CDR3 coding sequence is TGTGCCAGCAGTCCCGACAGGGGAGGCTCCTACGAGCAGTACTTC. This chain joins TRBV6-2 or TRBV6-3 and TRBJ2-7; 8 bases are shared with TRBD1. CDR3 length: 15 residues. After removal of 5 bases from V and 0 bases from J, the junction contained 6 bases not matched to a gene. Germline V gene sequence: CDR1 MNHEY, CDR2 SVGEGT.

The V gene is TRBV9, the J gene TRBJ1-2, with TRBD1 as a possible D gene (6 bases). In germline, CDR1 is SGDLS, CDR2 YYNGEE. The ends were cut back, 3 bases at V and 4 bases at J, with 13 bases in the middle. The CDR3 contains 14 residues. The CDR3: CASSAGQPIYGYTF. The CDR3 nucleotides are TGTGCCAGCAGCGCTGGACAGCCTATCTATGGCTACACCTTC.

This clonotype was seen at least ten times. The chain is built from TRBV29-1 and TRBJ2-4; D is undetermined. Trimming pared 2 bases from V and 1 base from J, leaving 3 bases between. Germline CDR1 and CDR2: SQVTM and ANQGSEA. This CDR3 comprises 12 residues. The CDR3 DNA reads TGCAGCGTTGAACTGGCCAAAAACATTCAGTACTTC. This gives the protein CSVELAKNIQYF.

In regard to this clonotype: A much larger clone sits a single nucleotide away, making a read error possible. The conserved phenylalanine or tryptophan is not found at the CDR3 terminus, so this likely reflects a read error. The J gene is TRBJ1-2, the V gene TRBV5-5; possible D gene TRBD1, 5 bases. Germline CDR1 is SGHKS and CDR2 is YYEKEE (reference sequence). V was clipped by 4 bases and J by 1 base, with 32 bases between them. This CDR3 has 21 residues. The CDR3 region is CASSRLNPHGAGLIYNYGYTL. The CDR3 nucleotides are TGTGCCAGCAGCCGCTTAAACCCCCATGGGGCAGGCCTTATTTATAACTATGGCTACACCCTC.

Comments on this clonotype: One junction end does not reproduce the germline sequence, and a read error may be involved. The V and J genes are TRBV30 and TRBJ2-1, with 7 bases identical to TRBD1. Germline assignment: CDR1 GTSNPN and CDR2 SVGIG (reference sequence). There are 16 residues in the CDR3. In DNA, the CDR3 is TGTGCCTGGAGTGGCAGGGGGTCCCGCTCCTACAATGAGCAGTCCTTC. It codes for CAWSGRGSRSYNEQSF.

The genes are TRBV5-1 and TRBJ2-3, with TRBD2 matching 9 bases. Germline-derived CDR1 and CDR2 are SGHRS and YFSETQ. The CDR3 contains 16 residues. J gave up 8 bases and V 2 bases, and 12 bases lay outside the gene matches. CDR3 sequence reads: CASSLTFSGSGGTQYF. As DNA, the CDR3 is TGCGCCAGCAGCTTAACCTTTAGCGGGAGCGGCGGTACGCAGTATTTT.

This clonotype was counted at least ten times. The V call is TRBV19, the J call TRBJ2-6; no clear D. Germline V lookup: CDR1 LNHDA, CDR2 SQIVND (reference sequence). With 3 bases removed from V and 1 base from J, the gap between germline ends came to 4 bases. This CDR3 comprises 14 residues. CDR3 DNA: TGTGCCAGTAGTATTCAGTCTGGGGCCAACGTCCTGACTTTC. Translated: CASSIQSGANVLTF.

As for this clonotype: A read error may be the cause here, since a much bigger clone is one base away. The gene calls are TRBV6-1 and TRBJ2-2; TRBD1 matches at 9 bases. Germline loops: CDR1 MNHNS, CDR2 SASEGT. This CDR3 has 14 amino acids. With 11 bases clipped from V and 6 bases from J, the junction kept 10 bases outside the gene matches. The CDR3 spells CAARLTGGSGELFF. In DNA form, the CDR3 reads TGTGCCGCACGCCTGACAGGGGGATCCGGGGAGCTGTTTTTT.

Ten or more counts support this clonotype. This could be a read error, since a much larger clone is one nucleotide away. V and J are TRBV6-2 or TRBV6-3 and TRBJ2-7; possibly TRBD2 for D (6 bases). The germline V gene encodes CDR1 MNHEY and CDR2 SVGEGT. The CDR3 has 13 residues. Between the trimmed V and J ends, which lost 5 bases and 2 bases, there was a span of 10 bases. CDR3 sequence (DNA): TGTGCCAGCAGTCATGGCGGGACCTACGAGCAGTACTTC. It codes for CASSHGGTYEQYF.

This clonotype was seen repeatedly, ten times or more. V usage is TRBV6-5 and J usage is TRBJ2-2; D may be TRBD2 (5 bases). V shed 6 bases and J shed 7 bases, with 12 bases lying between them. In germline, CDR1 is MNHEY, CDR2 SVGAGI. The CDR3 is 13 residues long. CDR3 residues: CASSGVDGGELFF. CDR3 nucleotide sequence: TGTGCCAGCAGCGGGGTGGATGGCGGGGAGCTGTTTTTT.

This clonotype was seen at least ten times. This chain connects TRBV5-1 to TRBJ2-7; 8 nucleotides line up with TRBD1. The ends lost 1 base at V and 5 bases at J; junction bases unmatched: 8. The germline gives CDR1 SGHRS, CDR2 YFSETQ. The CDR3 is 15 amino acids. The CDR3 DNA follows: TGCGCCAGCAGCTTGACAGCTGGACAGGGCAACGAGCAGTACTTC. Amino acid sequence: CASSLTAGQGNEQYF.

This clonotype was observed at least ten times. This chain uses TRBV5-1 with TRBJ2-5; 7 nucleotides match TRBD1. From germline, CDR1 is SGHRS and CDR2 YFSETQ. The CDR3 covers 14 residues. V shed 7 bases and J 2 bases; nucleotides not matched to a gene: 8. The CDR3 is CASSVGTAQETQYF. DNA for the CDR3: TGCGCCAGCTCGGTCGGGACAGCACAAGAGACCCAGTACTTC.

In this sample, this clonotype turned up once. The CDR3 bases are TGTGCCAGCAGCTTAGTTCCGCGGGCCGACAATGAGCAGTTCTTC. Protein: CASSLVPRADNEQFF. The genes are TRBV11-2 and TRBJ2-1; a weak D match, TRBD2 (5 bases). Trimming removed 1 base from V and 5 bases from J, with 12 bases in between. Germline CDR1 and CDR2: SGHAT and FQNNGV. This CDR3 has 15 amino acids. Combining the CDR3 with reference TRBV11-2 and TRBJ2-1 gives the whole variable domain EAGVAQSPRYKIIEKRQSVAFWCNPISGHATLYWYQQILGQGPKLLIQFQNNGVVDDSQLPKDRFSAERLKGVDSTLKIQPAKLEDSAVYLCASSLVPRADNEQFFGPGTRLTVL.

This clonotype was recorded at least ten times. V is TRBV6-5 and J is TRBJ2-7; 9 nucleotides agree with TRBD2. Germline CDR1 reads MNHEY; CDR2 reads SVGAGI. The CDR3 sequence is 15 residues long. Trimming cost V 8 bases and J 4 bases; bases outside gene matches: 12. For the CDR3, the DNA is TGTGCCAGCGCTAGCGGGGCAGGGTGGGGGTACGAGCAGTACTTC. Amino acid sequence: CASASGAGWGYEQYF.

The rearrangement joins TRBV7-9 to TRBJ2-5; TRBD2 matches at 8 bases. Germline trimming cut 6 bases from V and 5 bases from J; bases unmatched to any gene: 2. Looked up from germline, CDR1 is SEHNR and CDR2 is FQNEAQ (reference sequence). The CDR3 contains 12 residues. CDR3: CASSREGETQYF. The CDR3, as DNA: TGTGCCAGCAGTCGGGAGGGGGAGACCCAGTACTTC.

Comments on this clonotype: A read error may explain this, as a much larger clone is one base away. The gene calls are TRBV10-3 and TRBJ1-3, with no clear D. Per germline, CDR1 ENHRY and CDR2 SYGVKD. The CDR3 length is 15 residues. V shed 5 bases and J shed 0 bases, with 11 bases lying between them. The CDR3 DNA is TGTGCCATCAGTTACAGCCTTAGCTCTGGAAACACCATATATTTT. It translates to CAISYSLSSGNTIYF.

The table lists this clonotype with many counts. The rearrangement uses TRBV30 and TRBJ1-2; D not certain. Germline V lookup: CDR1 GTSNPN, CDR2 SVGIG (reference sequence). Deletions cut 4 bases from V and 8 bases from J, with 8 bases between. The CDR3 covers 10 residues. This CDR3 is CAWIVGGYTF. CDR3 in DNA: TGTGCCTGGATAGTGGGGGGCTACACCTTC.

The chain combines TRBV19 with TRBJ1-2; TRBD1 is a possible D gene (6 bases). This CDR3 has 14 amino acids. Trimming stripped 5 bases from V and 1 base from J, with 11 bases between. Germline loops: CDR1 LNHDA, CDR2 SQIVND (reference sequence). This CDR3 is CASSLQGNNYGYTF. The CDR3 nucleotides are TGTGCCAGTAGTTTACAGGGCAATAACTATGGCTACACCTTC.

The chain employs TRBV9 and TRBJ1-4; a weak D match, TRBD1 (5 bases). This CDR3 region has 15 residues. V was pared by 3 bases and J by 8 bases, with 17 bases between. Germline values: CDR1 SGDLS, CDR2 YYNGEE. CDR3 sequence reads: CASSGGTGIGEKLFF. In nucleotides, the CDR3 is TGTGCCAGCAGCGGTGGGACGGGAATAGGGGAAAAACTGTTTTTT. Complete variable domain (other parts from reference TRBV9 and TRBJ1-4): DSGVTQTPKHLITATGQRVTLRCSPRSGDLSVYWYQQSLDQGLQFLIQYYNGEERAKGNILERFSAQQFPDLHSELNLSSLELGDSALYFCASSGGTGIGEKLFFGSGTQLSVL.

On this clonotype itself: Germline is not matched at one junction end, which may reflect a read error. The chain joins TRBV5-1 to TRBJ1-4; 8 bases align to TRBD1. Germline-derived CDR1 and CDR2 are SGHRS and YFSETQ. The CDR3 is 16 residues long. The CDR3 loop is CASGQGTVATNEKLFF. CDR3 nucleotide sequence: TGCGCCAGCGGACAGGGTACTGTCGCAACCAATGAAAAACTGTTTTTT. The full variable domain, in which reference TRBV5-1 and TRBJ1-4 provide the parts outside the CDR3, is KAGVTQTPRYLIKTRGQQVTLSCSPISGHRSVSWYQQTPGQGLQFLFEYFSETQRNKGNFPGRFSGRQFSNSRSEMNVSTLELGDSALYLCASGQGTVATNEKLFFGSGTQLSVL.

This clonotype was counted many times. The rearrangement uses TRBV20-1 and TRBJ2-1; TRBD2 matches at 7 bases. Germline CDR1 and CDR2: DFQATT and SNEGSKA (reference sequence). The CDR3 consists of 12 residues. The DNA of the CDR3 is TGCAGGGCCAGCGGGATCAGGGATGAGCAGTTCTTC. It encodes CRASGIRDEQFF.